These 3 T cell receptor beta chains originate from one sample sequenced in a study of T cell clonality in common variable immunodeficiency. The data were produced by immunoSEQ multiplex PCR, yet TCRdb's version contains in-frame clones alone and is incomplete. Sampling found over 20,000 clones, none seen once. Their recognized antigens are unknown. Study-level points and caveats: In common variable immunodeficiency, TCR beta chains reportedly carried fewer deletions and N-nucleotide insertions.

The sequenced sample was peripheral blood mononuclear cells. These receptors originate from a human donor with common variable immunodeficiency.

In its sample, this clone was seen a few times. The read is 3 residues too short to cover the CDR3 end, so that end is filled in from the germline J gene. The chain carries TRBV7-3 and TRBJ2-3; 7 bases are shared with TRBD1. In germline, CDR1 is SGHTA, CDR2 FQGTGA. V was clipped by 6 bases and J by 1 base; unmatched bases: 7. There are 15 residues in the CDR3. The CDR3 loop is CASSQTGVGTDTQYF. The sequenced part of the CDR3 DNA is TGTGCCAGCAGTCAAACAGGGGTCGGCACAGATACG.

This clone was observed a few times. One end of the junction is discordant with germline, which a read error may explain. Read coverage stops 3 residues before the CDR3 terminus; the germline J gene supplies the remainder. The chain carries TRBV5-1 and TRBJ1-5, with 7 bases matching TRBD1. CDR3 length equals 15 residues. Looked up from germline, CDR1 is SGHRS and CDR2 is YFSETQ. The DNA read from the CDR3 is TGCGCCAGCAGCTTACAGGGACAGAGCAAGCAGCCC. This codes for CASSLQGQSKQP. The full CDR3 reads CASSLQGQSKQPQHF. Drawing the rest from reference TRBV5-1 and TRBJ1-5, the complete variable domain is KAGVTQTPRYLIKTRGQQVTLSCSPISGHRSVSWYQQTPGQGLQFLFEYFSETQRNKGNFPGRFSGRQFSNSRSEMNVSTLELGDSALYLCASSLQGQSKQPQHFGDGTRLSIL.

The sample holds many counts of this clone. The covered CDR3 bases are TGTGCCAGTGCCGACAGGGGATCCCCCTACGAG. It codes for CASADRGSPYE. The CDR3 reads in full as CASADRGSPYEQYF. This chain joins TRBV19 and TRBJ2-7; TRBD1 matches 8 bases. The missing CDR3 end, 3 residues past where the read stops, is filled in from the germline J gene. There are 14 residues in the CDR3. Per germline, CDR1 LNHDA and CDR2 SQIVND (reference sequence). V dropped 8 bases and J dropped 2; count of bases not matched to a gene: 8.